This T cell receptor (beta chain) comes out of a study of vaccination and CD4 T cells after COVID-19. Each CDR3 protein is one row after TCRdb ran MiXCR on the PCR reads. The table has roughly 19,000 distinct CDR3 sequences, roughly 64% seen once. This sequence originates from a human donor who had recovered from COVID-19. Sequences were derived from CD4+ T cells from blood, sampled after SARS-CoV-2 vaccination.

Here the CDR3 DNA reads TGTGCCAGCAGCCGACAGGGAAGCAATCAGCCCCAGCATTTT. It codes for CASSRQGSNQPQHF. V is TRBV7-2 and J is TRBJ1-5; 7 bases are a match to TRBD1. Germline V gene lookup returns CDR1 SGHTA and CDR2 FQGNSA. The V gene end was trimmed by 5 bases and the J gene end by 1 base; junction bases not matched to a gene: 2. The CDR3 runs 14 residues.